The entry below gives a single T cell receptor (beta chain) sequence along with its context. Its antigen is not identified. This sample was taken from a study of cytomegalovirus exposure and HLA in healthy donors. Study conclusions and caveats: Immune exposure data for these donors was limited to CMV serostatus.

13 Jbeta primers and 60 Vbeta primers were used for the PCR. This table comes from immunoSEQ multiplex PCR, and its TCRdb copy is limited to in-frame clones, with some not included. Of roughly 180,000 clones listed, approximately 84% are singletons. The sequence was collected from a girl between 5 and 17 years old in good health and CMV-seropositive. The specimen was PBMCs.

The CDR3 sequence is CASSALAGGRLEETQYF. CDR3 DNA: TGTGCCAGCAGCGCCCTGGCGGGGGGGCGGTTGGAAGAGACCCAGTACTTC. The rearrangement links TRBV9 to TRBJ2-5; 9 bases fit TRBD2. The V gene end was trimmed by 3 bases and the J gene end by 3 bases; junction bases not matched to a gene: 12. Germline lookup yields CDR1 SGDLS and CDR2 YYNGEE. This CDR3 comprises 17 residues. Variable domain in full (rest from reference TRBV9 and TRBJ2-5): DSGVTQTPKHLITATGQRVTLRCSPRSGDLSVYWYQQSLDQGLQFLIQYYNGEERAKGNILERFSAQQFPDLHSELNLSSLELGDSALYFCASSALAGGRLEETQYFGPGTRLLVL.